The 20 T cell receptor beta chains below all came from one sample that was sequenced in a study of CD8 T cells in Susac syndrome (dated by TCRdb to 2018 to 2020). Receptor libraries were prepared by the immunoSEQ multiplex PCR assay. RNA was extracted with the RNeasy kit and roughly 0.45 to 1 ug was reverse transcribed using random hexamers. TCRdb redid the processing of the public reads, applying fastp at Q25 and MiXCR, and retained in-frame beta chains. Merged by CDR3 protein, the rows form single entries marked with the most common genes and DNA. The sample table contains around 270,000 distinct CDR3 sequences; only one count was recorded for approximately 85% of them. Clones ranked in the top ten supply around 0.2% of the sample. The sample comprised CD8+ T cells from PBMCs. The receptors were sampled from a human donor with multiple sclerosis.

The gene calls are TRBV2 and TRBJ1-2; D remains ambiguous. Between the trimmed V and J ends, which lost 1 base and 4 bases, there was a span of 7 bases. Germline CDR1 reads SNHLY; CDR2 reads FYNNEI. There are 13 residues in the CDR3. CDR3 coding DNA: TGTGCCAGCAGTGAAGGGTGGGGCTATGGCTACACCTTC. Amino acid sequence: CASSEGWGYGYTF. Full variable domain (remainder filled in from reference TRBV2 and TRBJ1-2): EPEVTQTPSHQVTQMGQEVILRCVPISNHLYFYWYRQILGQKVEFLVSFYNNEISEKSEIFDDQFSVERPDGSNFTLKIRSTKLEDSAMYFCASSEGWGYGYTFGSGTRLTVV.

The chain employs TRBV6-1 and TRBJ2-3, with 8 nucleotides matching TRBD2. The junction had 7 bases not matched to a gene; V was cut back by 5 bases and J by 0 bases. This CDR3 is built from 16 residues. Germline assignment: CDR1 MNHNS and CDR2 SASEGT. CDR3 nucleotide sequence: TGTGCCAGCAGTCCCGAACTAGCGGCAAGCACAGATACGCAGTATTTT. This translates into CASSPELAASTDTQYF.

This CDR3 is CASSAAGGLSTDTQYF. Here the CDR3 DNA reads TGTGCCAGCAGTGCCGCGGGGGGGCTCAGCACAGATACGCAGTATTTT. The V and J genes are TRBV28 and TRBJ2-3; 9 positions match TRBD2. The J segment lost 0 bases and the V segment lost 5 bases, leaving 6 bases of the junction unmatched. The CDR3 covers 16 residues. Looked up from germline, CDR1 is MDHEN and CDR2 is SYDVKM.

The chain has TRBV19 and TRBJ2-2; tentatively, D is TRBD1 (5 bases). V lost 7 bases and J 6 bases, leaving 15 bases between the germline ends. CDR1 and CDR2 (germline): LNHDA, SQIVND (reference sequence). The CDR3 contains 14 residues. The DNA of the CDR3 is TGTGCCAGTACCCCTCTTCAGGGTCCCGGGGAGCTGTTTTTT. The encoded protein is CASTPLQGPGELFF. The variable domain in full, completed from reference TRBV19 and TRBJ2-2, reads DGGITQSPKYLFRKEGQNVTLSCEQNLNHDAMYWYRQDPGQGLRLIYYSQIVNDFQKGDIAEGYSVSREKKESFPLTVTSAQKNPTAFYLCASTPLQGPGELFFGEGSRLTVL.

The rearrangement uses TRBV6-2 or TRBV6-3 and TRBJ2-1; D may be TRBD2 (5 bases). Trimming pared 2 bases from V and 3 bases from J, leaving 11 bases between. In germline, CDR1 is MNHEY, CDR2 SVGEGT. CDR3 length: 15 residues. The chain's CDR3 is CASSYLTEGYNEQFF. As DNA, the CDR3 is TGTGCCAGCAGTTACCTTACTGAGGGCTACAATGAGCAGTTCTTC.

The chain links TRBV30 to TRBJ2-7; TRBD1 matches 7 bases. This CDR3 region has 14 residues. After removal of 2 bases from V and 2 bases from J, the junction contained 6 bases not matched to a gene. Germline lookup yields CDR1 GTSNPN and CDR2 SVGIG (reference sequence). The CDR3 coding sequence is TGTGCCTGGAGTTGGTGGGACAGCCCCTACGAGCAGTACTTC. It codes for CAWSWWDSPYEQYF.

This clonotype showed up just once. Written as DNA, the CDR3 is TGTGCCAGCAGCTCCCCCAGGGAAGCTAATGAAAAACTGTTTTTT. Protein product: CASSSPREANEKLFF. The gene calls are TRBV7-9 and TRBJ1-4, with TRBD1 as a possible D gene (5 bases). Germline values: CDR1 SEHNR, CDR2 FQNEAQ (reference sequence). V gave up 4 bases and J gave up 3 bases, with 12 bases separating them. CDR3 size: 15 residues.

This chain uses TRBV27 with TRBJ2-7; D perhaps matches TRBD2 (5 bases). Trimming took off 0 bases at V and 3 bases at J, with 12 bases between the two ends. The CDR3 sequence is 15 residues long. The V gene's germline CDR1 is MNHEY and CDR2 SMNVEV (reference sequence). The CDR3 nucleotides read TGTGCCAGCAGTTTATCCCCGGACGGGATCTACGAGCAGTACTTC. Its protein product is CASSLSPDGIYEQYF.

The chain recombines TRBV11-2 with TRBJ2-7; 9 nucleotides align to TRBD2. CDR3 length equals 16 residues. Germline values: CDR1 SGHAT, CDR2 FQNNGV. J was trimmed by 2 bases and V by 4 bases; bases with no gene match: 9. CDR3 sequence: CASSSLWREGPYEQYF. CDR3 bases: TGTGCCAGCAGCTCCTTATGGCGGGAGGGCCCCTACGAGCAGTACTTC.

Details on this clonotype: One end of the junction does not line up with germline, which may come from a read error. This chain joins TRBV10-3 and TRBJ2-7; 10 nucleotides line up with TRBD2. The germline CDR1 and CDR2 sequences are ENHRY and SYGVKD. This CDR3 region has 12 residues. For the CDR3, the DNA is TGTGCCATCAGTGACTCTAGCGGGAGCCTGGACTTC. Translated, it gives CAISDSSGSLDF.

The V and J genes are TRBV12-3 or TRBV12-4 and TRBJ1-1, with D possibly being TRBD1 (6 bases). This CDR3 is 15 amino acids long. The V gene lost 1 base and the J gene lost 1 base, with 10 bases spanning the gap. As DNA, the CDR3 is TGTGCCAGCAGTTTAGGCGGGGGCTGGAACACTGAAGCTTTCTTT. Protein: CASSLGGGWNTEAFF.

In DNA form, the CDR3 reads TGTGCCAGCAGCTCGCGGGACAGGGGAGGCTATGGCTACACCTTC. Translated, it gives CASSSRDRGGYGYTF. The chain joins TRBV7-9 to TRBJ1-2; 10 bases map to TRBD1. The junction had 6 bases not matched to a gene; V was cut back by 4 bases and J by 4 bases. Germline values: CDR1 SEHNR, CDR2 FQNEAQ (reference sequence). The CDR3 totals 15 residues.

V usage is TRBV2 and J usage is TRBJ2-7; perhaps D is TRBD1 or TRBD2 (6 bases each). The CDR3 is made up of 15 amino acids. Germline values: CDR1 SNHLY, CDR2 FYNNEI. Trimming left V 2 bases short and J 4 bases short, with 15 bases between. Here the CDR3 reads CASSEHREGGYEQYF. The CDR3 DNA sequence: TGTGCCAGCAGTGAACACAGGGAAGGAGGGTACGAGCAGTACTTC.

The chain uses TRBV5-1 and TRBJ1-2; maybe TRBD1 (5 bases). Looked up from germline, CDR1 is SGHRS and CDR2 is YFSETQ. CDR3 length: 15 residues. V lost 0 bases and J 6 bases, leaving 15 bases between the germline ends. The CDR3, as DNA: TGCGCCAGCAGCTTGGTAGGAGAAGGGGAGGATGGCTACACCTTC. As protein: CASSLVGEGEDGYTF.

The CDR3 DNA follows: TGTGCCAGCAGCTTGTGGTCCTTGGGCGGGAACACAGATACGCAGTATTTT. Its protein is CASSLWSLGGNTDTQYF. This chain joins TRBV11-2 and TRBJ2-3; perhaps TRBD2 as D (6 bases). Germline assignment: CDR1 SGHAT and CDR2 FQNNGV. V lost 3 bases and J 2 bases, leaving 18 bases between the germline ends. CDR3 length: 17 amino acids.

The V and J genes are TRBV6-5 and TRBJ1-3, with a possible D match to TRBD1 (5 bases). V lost 0 bases to trimming and J lost 4 bases, with 19 bases between them. CDR1 is MNHEY and CDR2 is SVGAGI in the germline V gene. CDR3 length: 18 residues. As DNA, the CDR3 is TGTGCCAGCAGTTACTCTGCGTATAACAGGATAACGGGAAACACCATATATTTT. This sequence encodes CASSYSAYNRITGNTIYF.

The chain has TRBV4-2 and TRBJ2-2; 9 bases line up with TRBD2. From germline, CDR1 is LGHNA and CDR2 YNFKEQ. The J segment lost 3 bases and the V segment lost 5 bases, leaving 4 bases of the junction unmatched. CDR3 length: 15 residues. CDR3 loop: CASSGRLADTGELFF. CDR3 bases: TGTGCCAGCAGCGGCCGACTAGCGGACACCGGGGAGCTGTTTTTT.

The rearrangement uses TRBV20-1 and TRBJ2-7; a weak D match, TRBD1 (6 bases). V dropped 3 bases and J dropped 6 bases, with 42 bases sitting between them. The CDR3 loop spans 22 amino acids. Germline loops: CDR1 DFQATT, CDR2 SNEGSKA (reference sequence). CDR3 protein: CSARDFGPRRQALSPPKSEQYF. The CDR3 nucleotides read TGCAGTGCTAGGGATTTCGGGCCCCGTAGACAGGCCTTATCCCCCCCGAAGAGCGAGCAGTACTTC.

The J gene is TRBJ2-1, the V gene TRBV9; TRBD2 might be the D (6 bases). Germline V CDR1 and CDR2: SGDLS, YYNGEE. The CDR3 has 16 amino acids. V lost 4 bases to trimming and J lost 7 bases, with 21 bases between them. CDR3 DNA sequence: TGTGCCAGCAGCCCCGGGACTTACCCTCCGGTGAATGAGCAGTTCTTC. It specifies CASSPGTYPPVNEQFF. The full variable domain, its missing parts supplied by reference TRBV9 and TRBJ2-1, is DSGVTQTPKHLITATGQRVTLRCSPRSGDLSVYWYQQSLDQGLQFLIQYYNGEERAKGNILERFSAQQFPDLHSELNLSSLELGDSALYFCASSPGTYPPVNEQFFGPGTRLTVL.

The gene calls are TRBV2 and TRBJ1-1, with TRBD1 as a possible D gene (5 bases). The CDR3 covers 12 residues. The ends were cut back, 7 bases at V and 11 bases at J, with 17 bases in the middle. Germline V CDR1 and CDR2: SNHLY, FYNNEI. CDR3 residues: CASTVRTYSAFF. In DNA, the CDR3 is TGTGCCAGCACCGTAAGGACATACTCGGCTTTCTTT.